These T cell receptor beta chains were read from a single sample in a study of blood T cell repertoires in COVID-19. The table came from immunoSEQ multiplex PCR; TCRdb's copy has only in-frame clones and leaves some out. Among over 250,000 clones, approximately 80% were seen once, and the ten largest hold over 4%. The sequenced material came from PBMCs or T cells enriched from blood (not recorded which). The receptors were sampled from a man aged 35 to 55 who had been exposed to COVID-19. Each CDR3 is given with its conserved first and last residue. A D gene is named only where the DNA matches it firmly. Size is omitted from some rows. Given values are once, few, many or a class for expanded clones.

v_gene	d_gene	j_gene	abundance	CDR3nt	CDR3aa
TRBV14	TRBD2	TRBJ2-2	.	TGTGCCAGCAGCCTATTTTACAGGACTAGCGCCACGAACACCGGGGAGCTGTTTTTT	CASSLFYRTSATNTGELFF
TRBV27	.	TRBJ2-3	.	TGTGCCAGCAGTCACAAAAGTAGCCGGGGCACAGATACGCAGTATTTT	CASSHKSSRGTDTQYF
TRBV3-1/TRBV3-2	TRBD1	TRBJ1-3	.	TGTGCCAGCAGCCTGCTGGGACAGGGGGCGTCTGGAAACACCATATATTTT	CASSLLGQGASGNTIYF
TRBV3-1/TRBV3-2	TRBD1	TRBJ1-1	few	TGTGCCAGCAGCCGACAGGGGGTGACTGAAGCTTTCTTT	CASSRQGVTEAFF
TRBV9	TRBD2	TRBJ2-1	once	TGTGCCAGCAGCGTGACTAGCGGGAGAATAAATGAGCAGTTCTTC	CASSVTSGRINEQFF
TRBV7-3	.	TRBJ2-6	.	TGTGCCAGCAGCTTAAGTAGAAACTCTGGGGCCAACGTCCTGACTTTC	CASSLSRNSGANVLTF
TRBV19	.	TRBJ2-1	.	TGTGCCAGTACCGATAAATTTGACAGGTACAATGAGCAGTTCTTC	CASTDKFDRYNEQFF
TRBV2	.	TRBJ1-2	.	TGTGCCAGCTCCACAGGGCCCCTCTATGGCTACACCTTC	CASSTGPLYGYTF
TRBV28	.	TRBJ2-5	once	TGTGCCAGCTTCTCGGAGACCCAGTACTTC	CASFSETQYF
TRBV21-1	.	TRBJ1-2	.	.	CFAGGNYGYTF
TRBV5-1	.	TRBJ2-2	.	TGCGCCAGCAGCTCGAGGGTGGGAAGCGGGGAGCTGTTTTTT	CASSSRVGSGELFF
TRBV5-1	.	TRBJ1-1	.	TGCGCCAGCGGTGAGACAGTGAACACTGAAGCTTTCTTT	CASGETVNTEAFF
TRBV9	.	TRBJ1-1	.	TGTGCCAGCAGCGTAGACACGGGTAGGGGTGAAGCTTTCTTT	CASSVDTGRGEAFF
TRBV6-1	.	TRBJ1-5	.	TGTGCCAGCAGTGAAGGAGTAAACCAGCCCCAGCATTTT	CASSEGVNQPQHF
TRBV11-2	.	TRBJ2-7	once	TGTGCCAGCAGCTTAGTCGGGGAGACGGGCGAGCAGTACTTC	CASSLVGETGEQYF